The rows below give T cell receptor beta chains drawn from one sample of a study of OX40 agonist ivuxolimab in advanced cancers. Method: immunoSEQ multiplex PCR; TCRdb's copy keeps in-frame clones and lacks some. The sample lists roughly 42,000 clones, around nine tenths occurring once. Here the sequenced sample was CD4+ or CD8+ T cells sorted from blood, taken in a trial of the OX40 agonist ivuxolimab. The origin of the receptors is an adult with an advanced solid tumor such as melanoma, head and neck, liver or kidney cancer. CDR3s include the opening cysteine and the closing phenylalanine or tryptophan. A D gene is named only where the DNA matches it firmly. The listing skips clone size in some rows; elsewhere it reads once, few, many or a size class.

CASSRTGQRGDTQYF	TGTGCCAGCAGTCGGACAGGGCAAAGGGGAGATACGCAGTATTTT	NA	TRBV2	TRBJ2-3	TRBD1	15
CASSLKWVNTGELFF	TGCGCCAGCAGCTTGAAATGGGTGAACACCGGGGAGCTGTTTTTT	NA	TRBV5-1	TRBJ2-2	NA	15
CASSSGQADTQYF	TGTGCCAGCAGCTCCGGACAGGCAGATACGCAGTATTTT	NA	TRBV5-6	TRBJ2-3	TRBD1	13
CASSLEERGGLWDTGELFF	TGTGCCAGCAGCTTAGAAGAGCGGGGGGGCCTTTGGGACACCGGGGAGCTGTTTTTT	NA	TRBV7-8	TRBJ2-2	TRBD2	19
CASSGLVGEDNEQFF	TGTGCCAGCAGCGGACTAGTGGGGGAAGACAATGAGCAGTTCTTC	NA	TRBV7-3	TRBJ2-1	TRBD2	15
CASSNSGWIRGTEAFF	TGTGCCAGCAGCAATAGTGGGTGGATAAGGGGCACTGAAGCTTTCTTT	NA	TRBV5-8	TRBJ1-1	NA	16
CASLSGETQYF	TGTGCCAGCCTGAGCGGGGAGACCCAGTACTTC	NA	TRBV5-4	TRBJ2-5	NA	11
CASSSRGEKLFF	TGTGCCAGCAGTTCTAGGGGGGAAAAACTGTTTTTT	NA	TRBV28	TRBJ1-4	NA	12
CASILTGNLYEQYF	TGTGCCAGCATCCTGACAGGAAACCTCTACGAGCAGTACTTC	many	TRBV5-6	TRBJ2-7	NA	14
CASSVNRVREKLFF	TGTGCCAGCAGTGTAAACAGGGTACGGGAAAAACTGTTTTTT	NA	TRBV2	TRBJ1-4	NA	14